A selection of T cell receptor beta chains follows, all from one sample in a study of blood T cell repertoires in COVID-19. Data came from immunoSEQ multiplex PCR; TCRdb stores just in-frame clones and leaves some out. Of some 210,000 clones in the sample, about 83% were seen once. The sequencing sample was made of peripheral blood. Receptors were obtained from a woman aged 45-60 years with active or convalescent COVID-19. The CDR3 runs from the conserved cysteine through the conserved F or W. The D gene is left open where the match is weak. Clone size is stated in some rows and not others, as once, few, many or a class when expanded.

V: TRBV5-1
D: .
J: TRBJ1-2
size: once
CDR3: CASSYRSALENYGYTF
DNA: TGCGCCAGCAGCTACCGAAGCGCTTTAGAGAACTATGGCTACACCTTC

V: TRBV18
D: TRBD1
J: TRBJ1-3
size: .
CDR3: CASSPLRDSSSGNTIYF
DNA: TGTGCCAGCTCACCACTTCGGGACAGTAGCTCTGGAAACACCATATATTTT

V: TRBV11-2
D: TRBD1
J: TRBJ1-1
size: .
CDR3: CASSGTVEAFF
DNA: TGTGCCAGCTCCGGGACAGTCGAAGCTTTCTTT

V: TRBV7-9
D: TRBD1
J: TRBJ1-5
size: few
CDR3: CASSPGQADNQPQHF
DNA: TGTGCCAGCAGCCCCGGACAGGCCGACAATCAGCCCCAGCATTTT

V: TRBV6-5
D: TRBD1
J: TRBJ2-7
size: .
CDR3: CASRDRHYEQYF
DNA: TGTGCCAGCCGGGACAGGCATTACGAGCAGTACTTC

V: TRBV5-4
D: .
J: TRBJ1-2
size: .
CDR3: CASSLTKGDGYTF
DNA: TGTGCCAGCAGCTTGACAAAGGGGGATGGCTACACCTTC

V: TRBV4-2
D: TRBD2
J: TRBJ2-1
size: .
CDR3: CASSAASGEYNEQFF
DNA: TGTGCCAGCAGCGCTGCTAGCGGGGAGTACAATGAGCAGTTCTTC

V: TRBV5-1
D: .
J: TRBJ2-3
size: .
CDR3: CASSLATGSGDTQYF
DNA: TGCGCCAGCAGCTTGGCCACGGGAAGTGGAGATACGCAGTATTTT

V: TRBV2
D: .
J: TRBJ1-4
size: .
CDR3: CASSEGRGIGEKLFF
DNA: TGTGCCAGCAGTGAAGGGCGGGGTATCGGAGAAAAACTGTTTTTT

V: TRBV20-1
D: .
J: TRBJ1-5
size: .
CDR3: CSASNNQLGQPQHF
DNA: TGCAGTGCTAGTAACAATCAACTAGGGCAGCCCCAGCATTTT

V: TRBV19
D: .
J: TRBJ1-5
size: .
CDR3: CASSQGFGQPQHF
DNA: TGTGCCAGTAGCCAGGGGTTCGGTCAGCCCCAGCATTTT

V: TRBV30
D: .
J: TRBJ1-2
size: .
CDR3: CAWTYGSSVYGYTF
DNA: TGTGCCTGGACTTATGGATCCAGCGTCTATGGCTACACCTTC

V: TRBV4-1
D: TRBD2
J: TRBJ2-1
size: .
CDR3: CASSPGLAGVGGEQFF
DNA: TGCGCCAGCAGCCCGGGACTAGCGGGAGTCGGGGGTGAGCAGTTCTTC

V: TRBV6-2/TRBV6-3
D: .
J: TRBJ1-4
size: .
CDR3: CASSYIEKLFF
DNA: TGTGCCAGCAGTTATATTGAAAAACTGTTTTTT

V: TRBV2
D: TRBD1
J: TRBJ2-1
size: once
CDR3: CASTGDRAYNEQFF
DNA: TGTGCCAGCACGGGGGACAGGGCCTACAATGAGCAGTTCTTC

V: TRBV4-1
D: .
J: TRBJ2-3
size: few
CDR3: CASSQDRGGSSTQYF
DNA: TGCGCCAGCAGCCAAGATCGCGGCGGCTCCTCTACGCAGTATTTT

V: TRBV5-1
D: .
J: TRBJ1-6
size: .
CDR3: CASSLVGGGNYNSPLHF
DNA: TGCGCCAGCAGCTTGGTCGGGGGAGGTAACTATAATTCACCCCTCCACTTT

V: TRBV5-1
D: .
J: TRBJ1-2
size: .
CDR3: CASREANYGYTF
DNA: TGCGCCAGCAGGGAGGCTAACTATGGCTACACCTTC

V: TRBV3-1/TRBV3-2
D: TRBD1
J: TRBJ1-2
size: .
CDR3: CASSRQGSHYGYTF
DNA: TGTGCCAGCAGCAGACAGGGTTCGCACTATGGCTACACCTTC

V: TRBV7-9
D: TRBD1
J: TRBJ1-4
size: few
CDR3: CASSTDRVEKLFF
DNA: TGTGCCAGCAGCACGGACAGGGTCGAAAAACTGTTTTTT

V: TRBV18
D: .
J: TRBJ2-1
size: once
CDR3: CASSPVASSWNEQFF
DNA: TGTGCCAGCTCACCTGTGGCTAGCAGTTGGAATGAGCAGTTCTTC

V: TRBV5-1
D: .
J: TRBJ2-1
size: .
CDR3: CASSLEGGTANEQFF
DNA: TGCGCCAGCAGCTTGGAGGGGGGGACGGCAAATGAGCAGTTCTTC

V: TRBV7-9
D: .
J: TRBJ2-5
size: .
CDR3: CASSLTGTQYF
DNA: TGTGCCAGCAGCTTAACGGGTACCCAGTACTTC

V: TRBV6-1
D: .
J: TRBJ1-1
size: .
CDR3: CASSDFRGSENTEAFF
DNA: TGTGCCAGCAGTGATTTTCGGGGTTCCGAGAACACTGAAGCTTTCTTT

V: TRBV21-1
D: .
J: TRBJ2-2
size: .
CDR3: CASSNPGGKGGELFF
DNA: TGTGCCAGCAGCAACCCCGGGGGGAAGGGCGGGGAGCTGTTTTTT

V: TRBV2
D: TRBD2
J: TRBJ2-7
size: .
CDR3: CASGLAGGYEQYF
DNA: TGTGCCAGCGGATTAGCGGGGGGGTACGAGCAGTACTTC

V: TRBV29-1
D: .
J: TRBJ1-2
size: once
CDR3: CSVESGLSYGYTF
DNA: TGCAGCGTTGAATCGGGACTGTCCTATGGCTACACCTTC

V: TRBV25-1
D: .
J: TRBJ1-4
size: .
CDR3: CASRTALGGKNEKLFF
DNA: TGTGCCAGCAGAACTGCGCTGGGGGGAAAAAATGAAAAACTGTTTTTT

V: TRBV19
D: TRBD1
J: TRBJ1-2
size: .
CDR3: CASSEPGQGGYGYTF
DNA: TGTGCCAGTAGTGAACCAGGACAGGGCGGCTATGGCTACACCTTC

V: TRBV5-1
D: .
J: TRBJ2-1
size: .
CDR3: CASSLGDTYNEQFF
DNA: TGCGCCAGCAGCTTGGGGGACACCTACAATGAGCAGTTCTTC

V: TRBV7-9
D: TRBD1
J: TRBJ1-2
size: .
CDR3: CASSSDKAPGQGAASYTF
DNA: TGTGCCAGCAGCTCTGACAAGGCCCCGGGACAGGGGGCGGCTAGCTACACCTTC

V: TRBV2
D: .
J: TRBJ1-4
size: few
CDR3: CASSARFEDSTTNEKLFF
DNA: TGTGCCAGCAGCGCACGTTTTGAGGACAGTACAACTAATGAAAAACTGTTTTTT

V: TRBV5-5
D: .
J: TRBJ2-5
size: once
CDR3: CASSLRGREAGETQYF
DNA: TGTGCCAGCAGCTTAAGGGGAAGGGAGGCAGGAGAGACCCAGTACTTC

V: TRBV19
D: TRBD1
J: TRBJ1-1
size: few
CDR3: CASSTQGITEAFF
DNA: TGTGCCAGTAGCACACAGGGGATCACTGAAGCTTTCTTT

V: TRBV29-1
D: .
J: TRBJ1-1
size: .
CDR3: CSVSTGLNTEAFF
DNA: TGCAGCGTTTCTACAGGATTGAACACTGAAGCTTTCTTT

V: TRBV27
D: .
J: TRBJ1-1
size: .
CDR3: CASSTMKNTEAFF
DNA: TGTGCCAGCAGTACTATGAAGAACACTGAAGCTTTCTTT

V: TRBV7-9
D: .
J: TRBJ2-1
size: .
CDR3: CASSLWGGSSYNEQFF
DNA: TGTGCCAGCAGCTTATGGGGCGGCAGCTCCTACAATGAGCAGTTCTTC

V: TRBV11-2
D: .
J: TRBJ1-5
size: .
CDR3: CASSLYSNQPQHF
DNA: TGTGCCAGCAGCTTATATAGCAATCAGCCCCAGCATTTT

V: TRBV7-9
D: TRBD1
J: TRBJ1-1
size: .
CDR3: CASSLWQGAKNTEAFF
DNA: TGTGCCAGCAGCTTATGGCAGGGGGCGAAGAACACTGAAGCTTTCTTT

V: TRBV7-6
D: .
J: TRBJ1-5
size: .
CDR3: CASSLELGSNQPQHF
DNA: TGTGCCAGCAGCTTAGAGCTAGGTTCGAATCAGCCCCAGCATTTT